This T cell receptor beta chain was recorded in a study of graft-versus-host responses after intestinal transplantation. Assay used: immunoSEQ multiplex PCR; TCRdb lists only in-frame clones, some missing. The table has some 25,000 clones, roughly 90% seen once. Study outcomes and limitations: Some GvH clones were seen earlier in gut or blood, suggesting intestinal origin.

As regards this clone: Its antigen is still unknown.

The CDR3 consists of 18 residues. Germline V gene data show CDR1 as MDHEN and CDR2 as SYDVKM. The V and J ends lost 1 base and 2 bases, in that order; junction bases with no gene match: 10. The chain links TRBV28 to TRBJ2-3; 9 bases match TRBD2. This clonotype was obtained from a human patient who received an intestinal transplant, so some T cells may come from the graft donor. The sequencing here drew on PBMCs, taken about 41 days after intestinal transplant. The CDR3 loop is CASSLLRIAGAYTDTQYF. DNA of the CDR3: TGTGCCAGCAGTTTATTGAGGATAGCGGGAGCCTACACAGATACGCAGTATTTT.